This T cell receptor (beta chain) was sequenced for a study of blood T cell repertoires in COVID-19. Assignments of participants to cohorts depended upon their own reported clinical history. Measured with immunoSEQ multiplex PCR; TCRdb has only the in-frame clones, and not every one. Of 350,000 to 400,000 clones detected, approximately 90% appear once; the ten largest clones hold around 1.2%. The germline gives CDR1 SGHTA, CDR2 FQGNSA. Between the trimmed V and J ends, which lost 1 base and 7 bases, there was a span of 19 bases. The CDR3 runs to 16 residues. The material sequenced was PBMCs or T cells enriched from blood (not recorded which). V and J are TRBV7-2 and TRBJ2-5, with TRBD1 as a possible D gene (6 bases). The source is a woman aged 18-29 years who had recovered from COVID-19. The CDR3 protein is CASSLGRGILKGTQYF. DNA for the CDR3: TGTGCCAGCAGCTTAGGAAGGGGGATCCTCAAAGGGACCCAGTACTTC.